This paragraph reports one T cell receptor beta chain. Its matching antigen is unknown. These data are taken from a study of early T cells in non-severe SARS-CoV-2 infection. Across the whole study: Chains from this unsorted whole-blood bulk RNA could not be paired.

CDR1 is MGHRA, CDR2 YSYEKL, per germline. J lost 5 bases, V lost 0 bases, and 7 bases had no gene match. The CDR3 is 15 residues long. Study observations and caveats: The study's VDJdb matching favored anti-spike CD8 responses and missed private and CD4 specificities.

The TCR library protocol was used to attach unique molecular identifiers. These identifiers were attached to individual cDNA molecules. TCRdb reprocessed the 5' RACE reads via MiXCR and lists one record per CDR3 protein. The top ten clones hold 4.5% to 6% of a sample with tens of thousands of distinct CDR3 sequences, under 7.5% of them seen once. The TCR was taken from an adult who was a healthcare worker with PCR-confirmed SARS-CoV-2 infection or an uninfected control (not recorded which). This chain links TRBV4-1 with TRBJ2-7, with 7 bases that match TRBD1. The source was whole blood, collected at baseline. The CDR3 DNA sequence: TGCGCCAGCAGCCAAGATCGAGGGGGCAGAAACGAGCAGTACTTC. Amino acid sequence: CASSQDRGGRNEQYF.